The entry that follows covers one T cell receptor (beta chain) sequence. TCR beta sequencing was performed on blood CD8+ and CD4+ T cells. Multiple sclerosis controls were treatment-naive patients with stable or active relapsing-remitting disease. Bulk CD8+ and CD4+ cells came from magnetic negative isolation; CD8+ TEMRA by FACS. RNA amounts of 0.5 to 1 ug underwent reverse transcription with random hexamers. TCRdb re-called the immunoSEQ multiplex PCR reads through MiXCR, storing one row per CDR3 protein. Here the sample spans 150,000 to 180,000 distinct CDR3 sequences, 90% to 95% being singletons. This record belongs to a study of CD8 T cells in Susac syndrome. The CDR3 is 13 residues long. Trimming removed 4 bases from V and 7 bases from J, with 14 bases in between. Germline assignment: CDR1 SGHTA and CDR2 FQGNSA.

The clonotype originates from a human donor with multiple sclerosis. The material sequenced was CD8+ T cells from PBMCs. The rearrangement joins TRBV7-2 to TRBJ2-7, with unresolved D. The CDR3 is CASSSLARWEQYF. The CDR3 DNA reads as TGTGCCAGCAGCTCATTAGCCCGGTGGGAGCAGTACTTC.